Included here is one TCR beta chain sequence, with context. The data belong to a study of blood T cell repertoires in COVID-19. The method was immunoSEQ multiplex PCR; TCRdb's version includes in-frame clones alone and lacks a portion of them. The sample holds roughly 500,000 clones, 85% to 90% seen once. The sample comprised PBMCs or T cells enriched from blood (not recorded which). The sequence came from a middle-aged woman who had recovered from COVID-19.

CDR3 DNA sequence: TGTGCCAGCAGTTTCGCGGGAGGGCCTGGAGAGACCCAGTACTTC. This codes for CASSFAGGPGETQYF. V usage is TRBV27 and J usage is TRBJ2-5; 9 nucleotides line up with TRBD2. V shed 3 bases, J shed 4 bases, and the junction held 6 bases outside the gene matches. The V gene's germline CDR1 is MNHEY and CDR2 SMNVEV (reference sequence). This CDR3 has 15 amino acids.